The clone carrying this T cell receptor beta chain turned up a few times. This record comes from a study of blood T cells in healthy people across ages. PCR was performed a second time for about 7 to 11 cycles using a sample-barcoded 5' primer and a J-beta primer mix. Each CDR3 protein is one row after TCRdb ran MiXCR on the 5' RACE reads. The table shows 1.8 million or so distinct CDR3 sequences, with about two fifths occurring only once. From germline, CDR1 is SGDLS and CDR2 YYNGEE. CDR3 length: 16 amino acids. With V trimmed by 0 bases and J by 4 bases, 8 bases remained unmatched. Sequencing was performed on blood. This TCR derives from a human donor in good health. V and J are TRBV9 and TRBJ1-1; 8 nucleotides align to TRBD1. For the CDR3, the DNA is TGTGCCAGCAGCGTAGCCCCCGGACAGGGAGGCACTGAAGCTTTCTTT. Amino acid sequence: CASSVAPGQGGTEAFF.